This paragraph reports one T cell receptor beta chain. This specimen belongs to a study of blood T cell repertoires in COVID-19. Turning to the study itself: Italy, Spain and the United States were the sources of the convalescent and acute COVID-19 samples. The analysed material was cDNA or gDNA that came from T cells, B-cell-depleted T cells, or PBMCs.

CDR3 size: 13 residues. Germline V gene lookup returns CDR1 MDHEN and CDR2 SYDVKM. The V segment lost 3 bases and the J segment 6 bases; nucleotides outside the gene matches: 5. Original methodology: Using reference gene primer amplification, nucleated cell counts were estimated. This table comes from immunoSEQ multiplex PCR, and its TCRdb copy is limited to in-frame clones, with some not included. From that table come the V and J calls and clone size; the DNA was used to work out D and trimming. The sample shows hundreds of thousands of clones, 70% to 90% of them seen only once. Sequencing was carried out using peripheral blood. The TCR sequence derives from a human donor in a cohort sampled during active COVID-19. The chain combines TRBV28 with TRBJ2-7, with 7 bases identical to TRBD1. CDR3 residues: CASSLGQPGEQYF. CDR3 nucleotides: TGTGCCAGCAGTTTGGGACAGCCTGGCGAGCAGTACTTC. Full variable domain (missing parts from reference TRBV28 and TRBJ2-7): DVKVTQSSRYLVKRTGEKVFLECVQDMDHENMFWYRQDPGLGLRLIYFSYDVKMKEKGDIPEGYSVSREKKERFSLILESASTNQTSMYLCASSLGQPGEQYFGPGTRLTVT.